The 32 T cell receptor beta chains presented below share a single source sample, sequenced in a study of T cells in Graves' hyperthyroidism and ophthalmopathy. Amplified regions were TCR beta CDR3 sequences from RNA transcripts. An initial round of RT-PCR targeting the TCR CDR3 relied on the HTBI primer set. MiXCR, run by TCRdb on the multiplex PCR reads, gives a single entry per CDR3 protein. The sample has 400,000 to 500,000 distinct CDR3 sequences; 14% to 15% are singletons. The sample consisted of blood. The source of these receptors is a man between 18 and 29 years old with Graves' ophthalmopathy.

This clonotype was observed many times. CDR3 bases: TGTGCCAGCTCACCACTCAGGAAGACCCAGTACTTC. Translating it yields CASSPLRKTQYF. The chain recombines TRBV18 with TRBJ2-5; the D is unclear. The V gene lost 1 base and the J gene lost 6 bases, with 6 bases spanning the gap. This CDR3 contains 12 residues. Germline V gene lookup returns CDR1 KGHSH and CDR2 LQKENI.

This clonotype was detected ten times or more. This chain connects TRBV2 to TRBJ1-6, with unresolved D. Germline loops: CDR1 SNHLY, CDR2 FYNNEI. With 6 bases removed from V and 7 bases from J, the gap between germline ends came to 13 bases. The CDR3 is 14 residues long. The CDR3 DNA reads as TGTGCCAGCAGGGATGGAGTTGGGAATTCACCCCTCCACTTT. Translation: CASRDGVGNSPLHF.

This clonotype was counted ten times or more. V gene TRBV11-3 combines with J gene TRBJ2-1, with D maybe TRBD2 (5 bases). V lost 5 bases and J 4 bases, leaving 12 bases between the germline ends. The CDR3 is 14 residues long. The germline V gene encodes CDR1 SGHNT and CDR2 YENEEA. CDR3 amino acids: CASSGLLDYNEQFF. The CDR3 nucleotides are TGTGCCAGCAGCGGGTTACTAGATTACAATGAGCAGTTCTTC.

This sequence joins TRBV27 and TRBJ2-1; 7 positions match TRBD1. Trimming took 7 bases from V and 5 from J; bases not matched to a gene: 8. The CDR3 runs to 14 residues. Germline CDR1 and CDR2: MNHEY and SMNVEV (reference sequence). CDR3 loop: CASTPQGFHNEQFF. The DNA of the CDR3 is TGTGCCAGCACCCCACAGGGGTTCCACAATGAGCAGTTCTTC.

The chain employs TRBV5-8 and TRBJ1-2; no definite D call. This CDR3 contains 13 residues. Deletions cut 5 bases from V and 2 bases from J, with 10 bases between. Germline V CDR1 and CDR2: SGHTS, YDEGEE. Written as DNA, the CDR3 is TGTGCCAGCAGACTATTGGGGAACTATGGCTACACCTTC. Its translation: CASRLLGNYGYTF.

The sample holds many counts of this clonotype. The J gene is TRBJ1-1, the V gene TRBV18, with TRBD1 as a possible D gene (6 bases). Trimming took off 6 bases at V and 5 bases at J, with 16 bases between the two ends. The germline V gene encodes CDR1 KGHSH and CDR2 LQKENI. This CDR3 has 14 amino acids. CDR3 sequence (DNA): TGTGCCAGCTCGCCGGACAGAGAATGGACTGAAGCTTTCTTT. This codes for CASSPDREWTEAFF.

In the case of this clonotype: One end of the junction varies from germline; a read error may be responsible. The chain couples TRBV12-3 or TRBV12-4 to TRBJ2-3, with 11 bases lining up with TRBD2. The CDR3 loop spans 15 amino acids. CDR3 nucleotide sequence: TGCCCCAGCAGCCCTGGGGGACTAGCGGCAGATACGCAGTATTTT. Amino acids: CPSSPGGLAADTQYF.

In its sample, this clonotype was seen many times. The chain links TRBV7-9 to TRBJ2-2; 8 bases agree with TRBD1. Germline assignment: CDR1 SEHNR and CDR2 FQNEAQ (reference sequence). CDR3 size: 12 residues. V was pared by 11 bases and J by 4 bases, with 3 bases of the junction left unmatched. Written as DNA, the CDR3 is TGTGCCGGACAGGGAGGCACCGGGGAGCTGTTTTTT. Amino acid sequence: CAGQGGTGELFF.

This chain joins TRBV24-1 and TRBJ2-7; 7 bases are a match to TRBD1. V dropped 3 bases and J dropped 3; count of bases not matched to a gene: 7. In germline, CDR1 is KGHDR, CDR2 SFDVKD. The CDR3 covers 15 residues. The CDR3 nucleotides are TGTGCCACCAGTGATCCCGGACAGGCACACTACGAGCAGTACTTC. It yields the protein CATSDPGQAHYEQYF.

This clonotype was picked up many times. The genes are TRBV12-3 or TRBV12-4 and TRBJ1-5, with D unclear. V lost 6 bases and J 4 bases, leaving 7 bases between the germline ends. The CDR3 runs to 12 residues. CDR3 sequence: CASSASNQPQHF. CDR3 sequence (DNA): TGTGCCAGCAGCGCGTCAAATCAGCCCCAGCATTTT.

At least ten counts were recorded for this clonotype. The chain couples TRBV18 to TRBJ2-1; 13 bases align to TRBD2. The J segment lost 4 bases and the V segment lost 5 bases, leaving 2 bases of the junction unmatched. The CDR3 contains 15 residues. Germline V CDR1 and CDR2: KGHSH, LQKENI. DNA of the CDR3: TGTGCCAGCTCAGGACTAGCGGGAGTATACAATGAGCAGTTCTTC. It yields the protein CASSGLAGVYNEQFF.

This clonotype was seen repeatedly, ten times or more. The chain has TRBV24-1 and TRBJ1-1; D is uncertain. Between the trimmed V and J ends, which lost 5 bases and 1 base, there was a span of 7 bases. The germline CDR1 and CDR2 sequences are KGHDR and SFDVKD. This CDR3 has 13 residues. CDR3 loop: CATSGSANTEAFF. CDR3 bases: TGTGCCACCAGTGGGTCAGCGAACACTGAAGCTTTCTTT.

This clonotype was detected many times. The J gene is TRBJ2-7, the V gene TRBV9; D is unresolved. Germline loops: CDR1 SGDLS, CDR2 YYNGEE. The CDR3 extends over 11 amino acids. V was cut by 3 bases and J by 5 bases, with 6 bases left in between. The CDR3 DNA is TGTGCCAGCAGCGCCACAGACGAGCAGTACTTC. Translation: CASSATDEQYF.

This clonotype has ten or more counts. This chain links TRBV12-3 or TRBV12-4 with TRBJ1-5; D is perhaps TRBD1 (5 bases). The V and J ends lost 8 bases and 1 base respectively, with 6 bases between them. CDR3 size: 12 residues. The CDR3 coding sequence is TGTGCCAGCGGGGACAGCAATCAGCCCCAGCATTTT. This codes for CASGDSNQPQHF.

This clonotype was seen ten or more times. V usage is TRBV29-1 and J usage is TRBJ2-3; maybe TRBD2 (6 bases). The CDR3 is 14 amino acids. The V gene lost 2 bases and the J gene lost 1 base, with 10 bases spanning the gap. The germline gives CDR1 SQVTM, CDR2 ANQGSEA. Here the CDR3 reads CSVETPSGTDTQYF. The DNA for the CDR3 is TGCAGCGTTGAAACCCCTAGCGGCACAGATACGCAGTATTTT.

This clonotype was observed many times. The chain uses TRBV4-1 and TRBJ2-2; D might be TRBD1 (5 bases). The CDR3 runs to 17 residues. In germline, CDR1 is MGHRA, CDR2 YSYEKL. Trimming removed 0 bases from V and 6 bases from J, with 17 bases in between. The CDR3 reads CASSQEGWTTIAGELFF. CDR3 in DNA: TGCGCCAGCAGCCAAGAGGGCTGGACAACAATCGCCGGGGAGCTGTTTTTT.

This clonotype was picked up many times. This rearrangement joins TRBV7-9 to TRBJ1-5; TRBD1 is a possible D gene (6 bases). CDR3 size: 12 residues. Germline CDR1 and CDR2: SEHNR and FQNEAQ (reference sequence). The V gene lost 4 bases and the J gene lost 9 bases, with 10 bases spanning the gap. CDR3 protein: CASSWVTGPQHF. CDR3 sequence (DNA): TGTGCCAGCAGCTGGGTGACAGGGCCCCAGCATTTT. The variable domain in full, completed from reference TRBV7-9 and TRBJ1-5, reads DTGVSQNPRHKITKRGQNVTFRCDPISEHNRLYWYRQTLGQGPEFLTYFQNEAQLEKSRLLSDRFSAERPKGSFSTLEIQRTEQGDSAMYLCASSWVTGPQHFGDGTRLSIL.

This clonotype was recorded at least ten times. This chain joins TRBV11-2 and TRBJ1-2; no clear D gene. Germline V lookup: CDR1 SGHAT, CDR2 FQNNGV. V shed 1 base and J shed 5 bases, with 14 bases lying between them. This CDR3 has 15 residues. The CDR3 DNA sequence: TGTGCCAGCAGCTTAGTTCGGGGTTGGGAGTATGGCTACACCTTC. Translating gives CASSLVRGWEYGYTF.

The chain joins TRBV6-6 to TRBJ2-2; D is unresolved. V shed 2 bases and J shed 3 bases, with 7 bases lying between them. The germline V gene has CDR1 MNHNY and CDR2 SVGAGI (reference sequence). This CDR3 is 14 amino acids long. CDR3 DNA: TGTGCCAGCAGTTACCTCCGGGACACCGGGGAGCTGTTTTTT. It encodes CASSYLRDTGELFF.

This clonotype was counted only a few times. V and J are TRBV29-1 and TRBJ2-5, with D perhaps TRBD1 or TRBD2 (6 bases each). The V end was cut by 4 bases, the J end by 2 bases, with 17 bases between. The germline gives CDR1 SQVTM, CDR2 ANQGSEA. The length of the CDR3 is 15 residues. CDR3: CSVVIGGPLQETQYF. DNA for the CDR3: TGCAGCGTTGTGATAGGGGGGCCCCTTCAAGAGACCCAGTACTTC.

This CDR3 is CSVAGQEATYEQYF. The CDR3, as DNA: TGCAGCGTGGCGGGACAGGAAGCTACCTACGAGCAGTACTTC. The rearrangement uses TRBV29-1 and TRBJ2-7, with TRBD1 matching over 8 bases. This CDR3 spans 14 amino acids. Germline V CDR1 and CDR2: SQVTM, ANQGSEA. The V gene end was trimmed by 6 bases and the J gene end by 2 bases; junction bases not matched to a gene: 9.

To note about this clonotype: A much larger clone differs by one base, so this may be a read error. The J gene is TRBJ2-6, the V gene TRBV28; D gene unclear. Germline V gene lookup returns CDR1 MDHEN and CDR2 SYDVKM. CDR3 length: 13 residues. CDR3 in amino acids: CVSILSGANVLTF. The CDR3 DNA follows: TGTGTCAGCATCCTTTCTGGGGCCAACGTCCTGACTTTC.

This clonotype was counted many times. The genes are TRBV6-2 or TRBV6-3 and TRBJ2-3; a weak D match, TRBD2 (5 bases). Trimming pared 6 bases from V and 2 bases from J, leaving 12 bases between. Germline V gene data show CDR1 as MNHEY and CDR2 as SVGEGT. There are 14 residues in the CDR3. The CDR3 loop reads CASREARYTDTQYF. DNA for the CDR3: TGTGCCAGCAGGGAGGCCCGTTACACAGATACGCAGTATTTT.

The chain uses TRBV20-1 and TRBJ2-7; no definite D call. The germline V gene has CDR1 DFQATT and CDR2 SNEGSKA (reference sequence). There are 13 residues in the CDR3. The germline V and J ends were trimmed by 0 bases and 0 bases, with 6 bases remaining between them. This chain's CDR3 is CSARDMGSYEQYF. CDR3 coding DNA: TGCAGTGCTAGAGATATGGGCTCCTACGAGCAGTACTTC.

This clonotype was found many times. The chain employs TRBV12-3 or TRBV12-4 and TRBJ2-1, with D uncertain. The CDR3 consists of 13 residues. With 4 bases removed from V and 11 bases from J, the gap between germline ends came to 15 bases. In DNA form, the CDR3 reads TGTGCCAGCAGTTCGGACGGTTTTGGGAAGCAGTTCTTC. Translating it yields CASSSDGFGKQFF.

The CDR3 DNA sequence: TGTGCCAGCTCCCTACAGGGTCTCACTGAAGCTTTCTTT. Residues: CASSLQGLTEAFF. The rearrangement uses TRBV9 and TRBJ1-1; maybe TRBD1 (6 bases). Germline V gene data show CDR1 as SGDLS and CDR2 as YYNGEE. The CDR3 loop spans 13 amino acids. Trimming took 7 bases from V and 4 from J, leaving 14 bases between them.

This clonotype was seen many times. The V gene is TRBV12-3 or TRBV12-4, the J gene TRBJ1-1; possible D gene TRBD1, 5 bases. This CDR3 region has 12 residues. The V end lost 5 bases, the J end lost 7 bases, and 11 bases lay between the germline ends. CDR3 loop: CASSTRQNEAFF. The CDR3 coding sequence is TGTGCCAGCAGTACCCGACAGAATGAAGCTTTCTTT.

This clonotype was detected ten times or more. The chain links TRBV6-5 to TRBJ1-2; no definite D call. The CDR3 loop spans 16 amino acids. Germline CDR1 reads MNHEY; CDR2 reads SVGAGI. Trimming pared 2 bases from V and 2 bases from J, leaving 15 bases between. CDR3 residues: CASSYDVGQFNYGYTF. The CDR3 DNA sequence: TGTGCCAGCAGTTACGATGTGGGTCAGTTCAACTATGGCTACACCTTC.

This clonotype was seen only a few times. The chain combines TRBV20-1 with TRBJ1-2, with no clear D. Trimming left V 5 bases short and J 7 bases short, with 14 bases between. Germline CDR1 and CDR2: DFQATT and SNEGSKA (reference sequence). The CDR3 runs to 12 residues. The CDR3 DNA follows: TGCAGTGCTGTTGGGCCCTGGGGTGGCTACACCTTC. Its protein product is CSAVGPWGGYTF.

As regards this clonotype: A junction end diverges from the germline sequence, so it may reflect a read error. This chain joins TRBV7-9 and TRBJ1-3, with D uncertain. This CDR3 has 15 residues. Germline CDR1 SEHNR, CDR2 FQNEAQ (reference sequence). CDR3 protein: CASSLGGGSGNAIYF. The CDR3 DNA reads TGTGCCAGCAGCTTAGGTGGAGGCTCTGGAAACGCCATATATTTT.

V gene TRBV6-1 combines with J gene TRBJ1-1; 8 nucleotides line up with TRBD1. Unmatched junction bases numbered 7, after V lost 6 bases and J lost 4 bases. The germline gives CDR1 MNHNS, CDR2 SASEGT. This CDR3 comprises 14 residues. CDR3 in amino acids: CASSRGQVLTEAFF. As DNA, the CDR3 is TGTGCCAGCAGCCGGGGACAGGTCCTCACTGAAGCTTTCTTT.

This clonotype has a count of ten or more. This sequence joins TRBV6-5 and TRBJ2-7; D gene unclear. The CDR3 is 15 amino acids. Looked up from germline, CDR1 is MNHEY and CDR2 is SVGAGI. V was pared by 0 bases and J by 2 bases, with 11 bases between. The CDR3 loop reads CASSYSLASTYEQYF. CDR3 sequence (DNA): TGTGCCAGCAGTTACTCGCTGGCATCTACCTACGAGCAGTACTTC.